In this sample, the clone carrying this T cell receptor beta chain turned up a few times. Antigen specificity is unknown. The CDR3 spans 14 residues. Germline CDR1 reads SNHLY; CDR2 reads FYNNEI. Trimming removed 7 bases from V and 1 base from J; junction bases left unmatched: 7. Vbeta (60) and Jbeta (13) primers were used in the PCR. The repertoire was sequenced with immunoSEQ multiplex PCR; TCRdb's copy has only in-frame clones and lacks some. The sample consists of 99,000 or so clones, 10% to 15% of them appearing once. These data are taken from a study of cytomegalovirus exposure and HLA in healthy donors. Study results and caveats: Reported findings show TCR beta sequences accurately forecast HLA-A and HLA-B alleles in most subjects.

The sequenced sample consisted of PBMCs. The chain couples TRBV2 to TRBJ2-7, with TRBD2 matching over 7 bases. The TCR originated in a man between 40 and 49 years old in good health and CMV-seropositive. Written as DNA, the CDR3 is TGTGCCAGCACGGTCGCTAGCGGTTCCTACGAGCAGTACTTC. Its translation is CASTVASGSYEQYF. The full variable domain, with the rest looked up from reference TRBV2 and TRBJ2-7, is EPEVTQTPSHQVTQMGQEVILRCVPISNHLYFYWYRQILGQKVEFLVSFYNNEISEKSEIFDDQFSVERPDGSNFTLKIRSTKLEDSAMYFCASTVASGSYEQYFGPGTRLTVT.